The 14 T cell receptor beta chains below were found in one sample sequenced in a study of post-analysis software for immune sequencing data. Study-wide findings and caveats: Controls had lower frequencies than patients of 4 or 5 TRBV segments, which included TRBV5-6, TRBV5-1 and TRBV20-1.

Sequencing libraries made from TCR beta cDNA carried unique molecular identifiers. TCRdb reprocessed the PCR reads with MiXCR, giving one entry per CDR3 protein. Of about 820,000 distinct CDR3 sequences listed, 53% are singletons. Their antigens are not known. The sequenced material came from blood. Receptors originate from a girl under 18 with multiple sclerosis.

The CDR3 coding sequence is TGTGCCAGCAGCCCCGACCAGAGGGAGCAGTACTTC. Translated: CASSPDQREQYF. The chain is built from TRBV7-9 and TRBJ2-7; D gene uncertain. Germline V gene sequence: CDR1 SEHNR, CDR2 FQNEAQ (reference sequence). V was cut by 5 bases and J by 7 bases, with 12 bases left in between. The length of the CDR3 is 12 residues. The entire variable domain, with the rest obtained from reference TRBV7-9 and TRBJ2-7, is as follows: DTGVSQNPRHKITKRGQNVTFRCDPISEHNRLYWYRQTLGQGPEFLTYFQNEAQLEKSRLLSDRFSAERPKGSFSTLEIQRTEQGDSAMYLCASSPDQREQYFGPGTRLTVT.

The chain recombines TRBV6-6 with TRBJ2-1; TRBD1 agrees at 11 bases. The trim removed 6 bases at V and 8 bases at J, leaving 9 bases unmatched. CDR1 and CDR2 from the germline V gene are MNHNY and SVGAGI (reference sequence). The CDR3 sequence is 15 residues long. For the CDR3, the DNA is TGTGCCAGCAGCGCGGTGGACAGGGGGCAGGATGAGCAGTTCTTC. Its translation is CASSAVDRGQDEQFF.

The V gene is TRBV6-5, the J gene TRBJ2-7; 8 bases match TRBD1. The CDR3 loop spans 17 amino acids. V trimming: 5 bases; J trimming: 0 bases; junction bases outside the gene matches: 12. Germline V CDR1 and CDR2: MNHEY, SVGAGI. Here the CDR3 DNA reads TGTGCCAGCAGTCACCGGGACAGGAAGGGTCCCTCCTACGAGCAGTACTTC. Encoded protein: CASSHRDRKGPSYEQYF.

The chain has TRBV3-1 and TRBJ1-6; 11 positions agree with TRBD1. From germline, CDR1 is LGHDT and CDR2 YNNKEL (reference sequence). With V trimmed by 2 bases and J by 10 bases, 10 bases remained unmatched. The CDR3 runs to 17 residues. CDR3 DNA: TGTGCCAGCAGCCAATACCCGGACGGGACAGGGGGATCACCCCTCCACTTT. It encodes CASSQYPDGTGGSPLHF.

V is TRBV2 and J is TRBJ2-3, with D unresolved. V was trimmed by 3 bases and J by 4 bases, leaving 11 bases between them. The V gene's germline CDR1 is SNHLY and CDR2 FYNNEI. This CDR3 is 14 amino acids long. The chain's CDR3 is CASSDLVPADTQYF. CDR3 DNA sequence: TGTGCCAGCAGTGATCTGGTTCCGGCAGATACGCAGTATTTT.

V is TRBV5-5 and J is TRBJ2-7, with TRBD2 matching over 10 bases. Germline CDR1 reads SGHKS; CDR2 reads YYEKEE (reference sequence). The CDR3 totals 18 residues. The junction had 12 bases not matched to a gene; V was cut back by 1 base and J by 2 bases. CDR3 region: CASSLTLLLLAGAYEQYF. DNA for the CDR3: TGTGCCAGCAGCTTGACCTTACTACTTCTAGCGGGAGCCTACGAGCAGTACTTC. Full variable domain (rest looked up from reference TRBV5-5 and TRBJ2-7): DAGVTQSPTHLIKTRGQQVTLRCSPISGHKSVSWYQQVLGQGPQFIFQYYEKEERGRGNFPDRFSARQFPNYSSELNVNALLLGDSALYLCASSLTLLLLAGAYEQYFGPGTRLTVT.

This clonotype was observed a few times. This rearrangement joins TRBV10-3 to TRBJ2-3; 10 bases line up with TRBD2. This CDR3 has 14 amino acids. Germline values: CDR1 ENHRY, CDR2 SYGVKD. V shed 6 bases, J shed 4 bases, and the junction held 4 bases outside the gene matches. CDR3: CAIRGTSESDTQYF. DNA for the CDR3: TGTGCCATCAGGGGGACTAGCGAATCAGATACGCAGTATTTT.

The rearrangement uses TRBV11-2 and TRBJ2-4, with D perhaps TRBD1 (7 bases). This CDR3 region has 15 residues. The germline V gene has CDR1 SGHAT and CDR2 FQNNGV. Trimming removed 5 bases from V and 8 bases from J, with 19 bases in between. The CDR3 nucleotides are TGTGCCAGCAGCCGGAGGGGGTTCAGGGGGGACATTCAGTACTTC. This gives the protein CASSRRGFRGDIQYF.

The rearrangement uses TRBV6-1 and TRBJ2-1, with TRBD1 matching over 7 bases. Germline loops: CDR1 MNHNS, CDR2 SASEGT. V was pared by 8 bases and J by 0 bases, with 7 bases of the junction left unmatched. The CDR3 has 15 amino acids. CDR3 region: CASVPQGFSYNEQFF. CDR3 in DNA: TGTGCCAGCGTACCACAGGGGTTCTCCTACAATGAGCAGTTCTTC.

CDR3 DNA sequence: TGTGCCAGCAGCTTAGGGCGGCCGATCTACGAGCAGTACTTC. Translated, it gives CASSLGRPIYEQYF. V is TRBV13 and J is TRBJ2-7, with D unclear. This CDR3 contains 14 residues. V lost 0 bases and J lost 3, with 9 bases in between. The germline gives CDR1 PRHDT, CDR2 FYEKMQ (reference sequence).

This clonotype was counted only a few times. Sequence at one end of the junction differs from germline and may be a read error. This rearrangement joins TRBV29-1 to TRBJ1-2; 8 positions agree with TRBD1. Germline V gene data show CDR1 as SQVTM and CDR2 as ANQGSEA. The CDR3 spans 14 residues. The CDR3 sequence: CSGEPPRARGHYTF. The CDR3 nucleotides read TGCAGCGGTGAACCACCTCGAGCCAGGGGGCACTACACCTTC.

This chain joins TRBV29-1 and TRBJ1-5, with 10 bases identical to TRBD1. Germline V gene lookup returns CDR1 SQVTM and CDR2 ANQGSEA. Germline trimming cut 6 bases from V and 6 bases from J; bases unmatched to any gene: 5. This CDR3 comprises 13 residues. The CDR3 here is CSVPGQGTQPQHF. CDR3 in DNA: TGCAGCGTGCCGGGACAGGGGACTCAGCCCCAGCATTTT.

This clonotype was picked up a small number of times. The J gene is TRBJ2-7, the V gene TRBV4-1, with D possibly being TRBD1 or TRBD2 (5 bases each). Looked up from germline, CDR1 is MGHRA and CDR2 is YSYEKL. The V gene lost 2 bases and the J gene lost 3 bases, with 23 bases spanning the gap. The CDR3 extends over 18 amino acids. The CDR3 reads CASSQRDAAGAFYYEQYF. The CDR3 DNA sequence: TGCGCCAGCAGCCAACGGGACGCAGCTGGGGCCTTTTACTACGAGCAGTACTTC.

This chain's CDR3 is CASSQVTGLDEQYF. The CDR3 nucleotides read TGTGCCAGCAGCCAAGTGACAGGCTTGGACGAGCAGTACTTC. The chain uses TRBV14 and TRBJ2-5; the D gene is possibly TRBD1 (6 bases). The closer fit of TRBJ2-7 to the DNA end suggests the J call may be wrong. This CDR3 comprises 14 residues. The V gene's germline CDR1 is SGHDN and CDR2 FVKESK.